The present TCR beta chain was sequenced within a study of CD8 T cells in Susac syndrome. CDR3 length: 12 amino acids. Trimming cost V 2 bases and J 11 bases; bases outside gene matches: 5. Germline V gene sequence: CDR1 LNHDA, CDR2 SQIVND (reference sequence). An input of roughly 0.5 to 1 ug of RNA was subjected to reverse transcription using random hexamers. Amplification of TCR beta CDR3 by immunoSEQ multiplex PCR spanned 54 Vbeta and 13 Jbeta. MiXCR was run by TCRdb on the immunoSEQ multiplex PCR reads, yielding one entry per CDR3 protein. The table includes about 120,000 distinct CDR3 sequences, under 95% detected once.

This clonotype originated in a human donor in good health. This chain joins TRBV19 and TRBJ1-1, with TRBD1 identical over 7 bases. The sequenced sample was CD8+ T cells from PBMCs. CDR3 sequence (DNA): TGTGCCAGTAGTATACCAGGGACAGCGGCTTTCTTT. Translating gives CASSIPGTAAFF.